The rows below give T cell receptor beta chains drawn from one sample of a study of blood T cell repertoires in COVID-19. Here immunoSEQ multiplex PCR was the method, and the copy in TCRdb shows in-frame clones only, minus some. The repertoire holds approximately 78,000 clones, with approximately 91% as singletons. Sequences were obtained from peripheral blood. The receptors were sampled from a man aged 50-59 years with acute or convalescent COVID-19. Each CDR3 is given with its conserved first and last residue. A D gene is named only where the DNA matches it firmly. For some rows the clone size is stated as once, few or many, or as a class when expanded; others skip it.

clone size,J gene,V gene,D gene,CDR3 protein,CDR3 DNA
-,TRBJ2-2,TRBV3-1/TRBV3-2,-,CASRGVTNTGELFF,TGTGCCAGCAGGGGCGTGACGAACACCGGGGAGCTGTTTTTT
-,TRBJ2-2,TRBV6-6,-,CASSREGQHNTGELFF,TGTGCCAGCAGTCGAGAGGGACAACATAACACCGGGGAGCTGTTTTTT
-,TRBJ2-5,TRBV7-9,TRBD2,CASSLDGLAGSETQYF,TGTGCCAGCAGCTTAGACGGACTAGCGGGGTCAGAGACCCAGTACTTC
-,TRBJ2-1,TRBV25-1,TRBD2,CASSERGAGGPTYNEQFF,TGTGCCAGCAGTGAACGAGGAGCGGGGGGCCCTACCTACAATGAGCAGTTCTTC
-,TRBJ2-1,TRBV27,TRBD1,CASSFPPGQGPHVYNEQFF,TGTGCCAGCAGTTTCCCACCGGGACAGGGGCCCCACGTCTACAATGAGCAGTTCTTC
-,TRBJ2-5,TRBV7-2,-,CASSTSGGETQYF,TGTGCCAGCTCAACGTCCGGCGGAGAGACCCAGTACTTC
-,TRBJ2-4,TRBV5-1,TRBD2,CASSLLGRGSAKNIQYF,TGCGCCAGCAGCTTGCTGGGGCGGGGGTCGGCCAAAAACATTCAGTACTTC
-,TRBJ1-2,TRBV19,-,CASSVRGGYGYTF,TGTGCCAGTAGTGTCAGGGGCGGCTATGGCTACACCTTC
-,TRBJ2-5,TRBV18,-,CASSARQNQETQYF,TGTGCCAGCTCAGCCAGACAGAACCAAGAGACCCAGTACTTC
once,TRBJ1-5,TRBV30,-,CAWSSGLGYQPQHF,TGTGCCTGGAGTTCGGGACTCGGTTATCAGCCCCAGCATTTT
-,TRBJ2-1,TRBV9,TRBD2,CASSVGGGPYNEQFF,TGTGCCAGCAGCGTAGGCGGGGGACCGTACAATGAGCAGTTCTTC
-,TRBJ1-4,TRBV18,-,CASSTQTLTNEKLFF,TGTGCCAGCTCAACCCAGACACTGACTAATGAAAAACTGTTTTTT
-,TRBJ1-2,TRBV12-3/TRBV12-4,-,CASKGQGGYGYTF,TGTGCCAGCAAGGGGCAGGGAGGCTATGGCTACACCTTC
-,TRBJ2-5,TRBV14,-,CASSSKGLIETQYF,TGTGCCAGCAGCTCGAAGGGGTTGATAGAGACCCAGTACTTC
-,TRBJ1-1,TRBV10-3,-,CATQVIGGSTEAFF,TGTGCCACCCAAGTTATCGGGGGGAGCACTGAAGCTTTCTTT
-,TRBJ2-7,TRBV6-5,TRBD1,CASSIDRGSSYEQYF,TGTGCCAGCAGTATTGACAGGGGAAGCTCCTACGAGCAGTACTTC
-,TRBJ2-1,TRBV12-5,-,CASGPVLGSSYNEQFF,TGTGCTAGTGGCCCGGTACTGGGGAGCTCCTACAATGAGCAGTTCTTC
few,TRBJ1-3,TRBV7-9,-,CASSLNSGNGNTIYF,TGTGCCAGCAGCTTAAACTCAGGGAACGGAAACACCATATATTTT
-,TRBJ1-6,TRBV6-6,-,CASSPVGSYNSPLHF,TGTGCCAGCAGCCCCGTCGGCTCCTATAATTCACCCCTCCACTTT
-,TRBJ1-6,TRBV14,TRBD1,CASSPRGQGGSYNSPLHF,TGTGCCAGCAGCCCGCGGGGACAGGGCGGCTCCTATAATTCACCCCTCCACTTT
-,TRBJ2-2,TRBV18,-,CASSPPRGGTIGELFF,TGTGCCAGCTCACCACCGAGAGGGGGGACTATCGGGGAGCTGTTTTTT
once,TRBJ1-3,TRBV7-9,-,CASSPPVRAGNTIYF,TGTGCCAGCAGCCCTCCTGTTCGGGCAGGGAACACCATATATTTT
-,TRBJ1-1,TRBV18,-,CASSHFDRYAFF,TGTGCCAGCTCCCATTTTGACAGGTATGCTTTCTTT
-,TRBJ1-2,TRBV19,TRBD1,CASSIVPGQGHYGYTF,TGTGCCAGTAGTATAGTGCCGGGACAGGGTCACTATGGCTACACCTTC
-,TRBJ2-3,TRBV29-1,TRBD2,CSCRGERGRTDTQYF,TGCAGCTGCCGGGGGGAGCGGGGTCGGACAGATACGCAGTATTTT
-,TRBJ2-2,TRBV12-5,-,CASGPTGYNTGELFF,TGTGCTAGTGGGCCGACAGGTTATAACACCGGGGAGCTGTTTTTT
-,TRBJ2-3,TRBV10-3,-,CAISDSTGPGTDTQYF,TGTGCCATCAGTGATTCGACAGGACCCGGCACAGATACGCAGTATTTT
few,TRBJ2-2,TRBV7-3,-,CASSLTRTGELFF,TGTGCCAGCAGCTTAACCCGCACCGGGGAGCTGTTTTTT
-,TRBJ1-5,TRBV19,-,CASSMWEGQPQHF,TGTGCCAGTAGTATGTGGGAGGGGCAGCCCCAGCATTTT
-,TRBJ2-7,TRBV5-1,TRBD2,CASSLDEAGGREQYF,TGCGCCAGCAGCTTGGATGAAGCGGGGGGGCGCGAGCAGTACTTC
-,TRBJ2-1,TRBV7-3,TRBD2,CASSLLSGGRNEQFF,TGTGCCAGCAGCTTACTTAGCGGGGGACGCAATGAGCAGTTCTTC
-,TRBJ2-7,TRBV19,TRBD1,CASARTGATYEQYF,TGTGCCAGTGCCAGGACAGGGGCGACCTACGAGCAGTACTTC
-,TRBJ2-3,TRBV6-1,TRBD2,CASSATGTRPIDTQYF,TGTGCCAGCAGTGCCACCGGGACTAGACCCATTGATACGCAGTATTTT
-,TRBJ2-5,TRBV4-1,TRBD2,CASSQVAGLGETQYF,TGCGCCAGCAGCCAAGTAGCGGGGCTCGGGGAGACCCAGTACTTC
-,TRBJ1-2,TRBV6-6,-,CASSFADGYTF,TGTGCCAGCAGCTTTGCGGATGGCTACACCTTC
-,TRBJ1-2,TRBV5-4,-,CASSLSSGGKVSYGYTF,TGTGCCAGCAGCTTGAGTTCGGGGGGCAAGGTGAGCTATGGCTACACCTTC
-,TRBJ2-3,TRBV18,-,CASSPLSTDTQYF,TGTGCCAGCTCACCCCTGAGCACAGATACGCAGTATTTT
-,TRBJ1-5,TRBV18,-,CASSPEVAGNQPQHF,TGTGCCAGCTCACCAGAGGTTGCGGGCAATCAGCCCCAGCATTTT
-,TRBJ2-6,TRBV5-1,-,CASSPDEGSGANVLTF,TGCGCCAGCAGCCCGGACGAGGGATCTGGGGCCAACGTCCTGACTTTC
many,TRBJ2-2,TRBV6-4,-,CASSEGIEAGELFF,TGTGCCAGCAGTGAGGGTATTGAGGCCGGGGAGCTGTTTTTT
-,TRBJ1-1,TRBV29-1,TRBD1,CSGTGQGLRTEAFF,TGCAGCGGGACGGGACAGGGGCTCAGGACTGAAGCTTTCTTT
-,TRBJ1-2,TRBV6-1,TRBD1,CASSEAQGQVYGYTF,TGTGCCAGCAGTGAAGCGCAGGGACAGGTTTATGGCTACACCTTC
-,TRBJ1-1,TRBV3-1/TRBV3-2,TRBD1,CASSRGTGGTEAFF,TGTGCCAGCAGCCGGGGGACAGGGGGCACTGAAGCTTTCTTT
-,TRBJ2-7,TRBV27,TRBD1,CASSLSTGVYEQYF,TGTGCCAGCAGTCTCTCGACAGGGGTCTACGAGCAGTACTTC
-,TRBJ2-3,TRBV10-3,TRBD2,CAIKRLATSTDTQYF,TGTGCCATCAAAAGACTAGCGACGAGCACAGATACGCAGTATTTT
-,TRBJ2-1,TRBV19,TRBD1,CASSKGQFNEQFF,TGTGCCAGTAGTAAGGGACAGTTCAATGAGCAGTTCTTC
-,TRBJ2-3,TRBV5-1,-,CASSLGGGVDTQYF,TGCGCCAGCAGCTTGGGGGGGGGCGTAGATACGCAGTATTTT
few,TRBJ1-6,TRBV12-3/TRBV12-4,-,CASSSLGSPLHF,TGTGCCAGCAGTTCCCTCGGGTCACCCCTCCACTTT
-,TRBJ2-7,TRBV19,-,CASSRGRSQGSDEQYF,TGTGCCAGTAGTAGGGGCCGGTCCCAGGGGTCTGACGAGCAGTACTTC